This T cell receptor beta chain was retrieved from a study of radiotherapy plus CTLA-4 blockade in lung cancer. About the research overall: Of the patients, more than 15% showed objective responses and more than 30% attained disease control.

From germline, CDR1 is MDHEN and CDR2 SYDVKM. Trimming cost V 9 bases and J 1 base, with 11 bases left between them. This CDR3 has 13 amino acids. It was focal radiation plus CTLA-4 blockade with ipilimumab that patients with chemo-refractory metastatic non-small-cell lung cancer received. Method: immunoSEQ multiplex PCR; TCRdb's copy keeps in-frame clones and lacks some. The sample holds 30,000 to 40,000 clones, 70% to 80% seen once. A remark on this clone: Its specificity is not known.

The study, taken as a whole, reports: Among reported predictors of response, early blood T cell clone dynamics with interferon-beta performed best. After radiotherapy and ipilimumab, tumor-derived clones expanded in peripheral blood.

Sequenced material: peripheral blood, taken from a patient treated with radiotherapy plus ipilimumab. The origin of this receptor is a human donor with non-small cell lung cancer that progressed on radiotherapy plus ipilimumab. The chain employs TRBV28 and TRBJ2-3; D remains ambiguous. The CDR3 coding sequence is TGTGCCAGTGATGCCCCGGGCACAGATACGCAGTATTTT. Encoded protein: CASDAPGTDTQYF.